Each of the 17 T cell receptor beta chains below was sequenced from the same sample in a study of metastatic and nonmetastatic thyroid tumors. Through MiXCR, TCRdb re-clonotyped the PCR reads. The sample yields roughly 30,000 clones, about 18% seen once. Thyroid surgery had not been preceded by any treatment in any patient. Sample: blood. The receptors derive from a female donor with papillary thyroid cancer or a benign thyroid nodule (not recorded which). Some clones in this sample may be carry-over from other donors' samples.

This clone was counted ten times or more. This rearrangement joins TRBV19 to TRBJ1-5; D is perhaps TRBD1 (5 bases). The ends were cut back, 0 bases at V and 8 bases at J, with 11 bases in the middle. This CDR3 has 14 amino acids. Germline CDR1 LNHDA, CDR2 SQIVND (reference sequence). The CDR3 loop reads CASSIDRQFKPQHF. The CDR3 nucleotides are TGTGCCAGTAGTATAGACCGACAGTTTAAGCCCCAGCATTTT.

This clone has ten or more counts. The chain is built from TRBV6-1 and TRBJ1-1, with D perhaps TRBD1 (5 bases). The CDR3 extends over 15 amino acids. V lost 2 bases to trimming and J lost 4 bases, with 14 bases between them. Germline V gene lookup returns CDR1 MNHNS and CDR2 SASEGT. CDR3 DNA sequence: TGTGCCAGCAGTGAAAGAGGGGCGCGGGGCACTGAAGCTTTCTTT. Its translation is CASSERGARGTEAFF.

The V and J genes are TRBV3-1 and TRBJ1-2; D is perhaps TRBD1 (6 bases). Between the trimmed V and J ends, which lost 1 base and 7 bases, there was a span of 13 bases. The germline V gene has CDR1 LGHDT and CDR2 YNNKEL (reference sequence). The CDR3 extends over 14 amino acids. CDR3 in DNA: TGTGCCAGCAGCCAAGGGGGCGGGGGCACTGGCTACACCTTC. Its protein product is CASSQGGGGTGYTF.

Ten or more counts support this clone. The chain joins TRBV3-1 to TRBJ2-1, with a tentative D call TRBD1 (6 bases). The germline V gene has CDR1 LGHDT and CDR2 YNNKEL (reference sequence). Trimming stripped 3 bases from V and 2 bases from J, with 14 bases between. CDR3 length: 16 amino acids. CDR3 region: CASSHFFGTTYNEQFF. The CDR3 bases are TGTGCCAGCAGCCATTTCTTTGGGACAACCTACAATGAGCAGTTCTTC.

This clone was counted many times. The CDR3 DNA is TGTGCCAGCAGCTCGTCCGGGACAGGGGTTGGCTACACCTTC. It yields the protein CASSSSGTGVGYTF. The chain combines TRBV7-9 with TRBJ1-2, with 10 bases that match TRBD1. Germline lookup yields CDR1 SEHNR and CDR2 FQNEAQ (reference sequence). The CDR3 contains 14 residues. After removal of 4 bases from V and 7 bases from J, the junction contained 6 bases not matched to a gene.

The rearrangement links TRBV15 to TRBJ1-5, with D perhaps matching TRBD1 (6 bases). Germline assignment: CDR1 LNHNV and CDR2 YYDKDF (reference sequence). The V gene lost 3 bases and the J gene lost 2 bases, with 20 bases spanning the gap. CDR3 size: 18 residues. CDR3 bases: TGTGCCACCAGCAGTTGGGGCGTACAGGGTTTAGGCAATCAGCCCCAGCATTTT. This translates into CATSSWGVQGLGNQPQHF.

In the case of this clone: The junction departs from the called germline gene at one end, perhaps through a read error. Within the sample, other DNA sequences also encode this same CDR3. The chain employs TRBV27 and TRBJ1-1, with no clear D. Germline assignment: CDR1 MNHEY and CDR2 SMNVEV (reference sequence). There are 13 residues in the CDR3. The chain's CDR3 is CASSLSLNTEAFF. In DNA, the CDR3 is TGCGCCAGCAGTTTATCCCTGAACACTGAGGCTTTCTTT.

In its sample, this clone was seen many times. The gene calls are TRBV18 and TRBJ1-5; D unresolved. The CDR3 spans 15 residues. Trimming left V 3 bases short and J 6 bases short, with 15 bases between. Germline V gene data show CDR1 as KGHSH and CDR2 as LQKENI. Here the CDR3 DNA reads TGTGCCAGCTCACCGAGCGAGGGTTGGAGTCAGCCCCAGCATTTT. Encoded protein: CASSPSEGWSQPQHF.

The chain combines TRBV24-1 with TRBJ2-7; TRBD2 is a possible D gene (6 bases). V was pared by 9 bases and J by 5 bases, with 7 bases between. From germline, CDR1 is KGHDR and CDR2 SFDVKD. The CDR3 runs 10 residues. The CDR3 sequence: CATGGHEQYF. As DNA, the CDR3 is TGTGCCACCGGAGGGCACGAGCAGTACTTC.

J is TRBJ1-2 and V is TRBV6-1; D ambiguous. The CDR3 extends over 13 amino acids. Germline-derived CDR1 and CDR2 are MNHNS and SASEGT. V gave up 2 bases and J gave up 5 bases, with 9 bases separating them. CDR3 in amino acids: CASSEPEKYGYTF. Written as DNA, the CDR3 is TGTGCCAGCAGTGAACCAGAAAAATATGGCTACACCTTC.

The chain employs TRBV30 and TRBJ2-1; D is ambiguous. There are 12 residues in the CDR3. Germline CDR1 GTSNPN, CDR2 SVGIG (reference sequence). Trimming took 1 base from V and 14 from J, leaving 15 bases between them. The CDR3 loop reads CAWSADRNLKFF. CDR3 bases: TGTGCCTGGAGTGCCGACCGCAATCTAAAGTTCTTC.

By sample fraction, this clone is medium-sized. DNA for the CDR3: TGTGCCAGCAGTTACAGGGAGTCAGTCTATGGCTACACCTTC. It specifies CASSYRESVYGYTF. This chain uses TRBV12-3 or TRBV12-4 with TRBJ1-2; the D gene is possibly TRBD1 (6 bases). The germline V and J ends were trimmed by 4 bases and 4 bases, with 13 bases remaining between them. This CDR3 contains 14 residues.

Comment on this clone: One end of the junction is discordant with germline, which a read error may explain. The gene calls are TRBV20-1 and TRBJ2-1; maybe TRBD2 (6 bases). Germline CDR1 and CDR2: DFQATT and SNEGSKA (reference sequence). The CDR3 covers 15 residues. CDR3 protein: CSSRRPGGSYNEQFF. DNA of the CDR3: TGCAGTTCTAGACGTCCCGGGGGTTCCTACAATGAGCAGTTCTTC.

This clone counts as medium-sized. V and J are TRBV6-1 and TRBJ1-1; D might be TRBD1 (5 bases). The CDR3 is 15 residues long. Germline V lookup: CDR1 MNHNS, CDR2 SASEGT. The V and J ends lost 9 bases and 1 base respectively, with 18 bases between them. The CDR3 DNA is TGTGCCAGTCAGGGAAAACTTGGGTGGAACACTGAAGCTTTCTTT. It codes for CASQGKLGWNTEAFF.

The sample holds a few counts of this clone. The identical CDR3 is also encoded by other nucleotide sequences in the sample. The V and J genes are TRBV6-1 and TRBJ2-3, with TRBD1 matching over 11 bases. The CDR3 has 15 amino acids. The V gene's germline CDR1 is MNHNS and CDR2 SASEGT. Germline trimming cut 6 bases from V and 6 bases from J; bases unmatched to any gene: 8. Written as DNA, the CDR3 is TGTGCCAGCAGGGGGACAGGGGGGGGTACGGATACGCAGTATTTT. Its protein product is CASRGTGGGTDTQYF.

At least ten counts were recorded for this clone. A much larger clonotype is one base distant, so this may be a read error. No conserved phenylalanine or tryptophan ends this CDR3, so it is likely a read error. This chain links TRBV7-9 with TRBJ1-2, with no clear D. From germline, CDR1 is SEHNR and CDR2 FQNEAQ (reference sequence). This CDR3 contains 14 residues. Trimming shortened V by 1 base and J by 5 bases, and 11 bases separated the two germline ends. The CDR3 protein is CASSLEGLSYGYTL. CDR3 bases: TGTGCCAGCAGCTTAGAAGGGTTGAGTTATGGCTACACCCTC.

Details on this clone: One junction end does not reproduce the germline sequence, and a read error may be involved. J is TRBJ1-5 and V is TRBV10-3; TRBD1 aligns across 8 bases. The CDR3 sequence is 14 residues long. CDR1 ENHRY and CDR2 SYGVKD come from the germline V gene. In DNA, the CDR3 is TGTGCCATCAGTGAGCAGGGGGCATTTCAGCCCCAGGATTTT. Translation gives CAISEQGAFQPQDF.